This TCR beta chain was identified during a study of regulatory T cells in long-lasting Graves disease (TCRdb year 2021). In terms of the full investigation: Antithyroid drugs had been taken for less than 3 months by newly diagnosed Graves' disease patients. Patients with persistent Graves' disease were compared with patients with newly diagnosed Graves' disease using TCR sequencing and RNA sequencing of peripheral blood. The study was registered as a clinical trial and conducted in China. A total of around 35 samples were covered by TCR sequencing, comprising some 13 persistent and 20 or so newly diagnosed Graves' disease patients.

At least ten counts were recorded for this clonotype. The antigen it binds to is not known. One base away there is no much larger clone; base qualities are not given. V is clipped by 3 bases and J by 5 bases, and the sequence between their germline boundaries is 7 bases long. Reading the germline V gene gives CDR1 WSHSY and CDR2 SAAADI. Reading from cysteine to phenylalanine, the CDR3 counts 13 amino acids. Just the 39-base CDR3 DNA is kept, in frame starting at base 1. Libraries were prepared through multiplex PCR. The data were produced on an Illumina HiSeq 4000. iRepertoire HTBI primers and Arm-PCR amplification of CDR3 regions were used to construct TCR beta libraries. Before sequencing, the PCR products went through gel purification. The authors processed their data as follows. Across samples, some 62 TRBV and 13 to 15 TRBJ segments were identified and used for gene usage analysis of CDR3 amino acid clonotypes. COPE and FqMerger were used to merge the filtered high-quality paired reads into contigs. BLAST was used to align contigs to the IMGT TRBV, TRBD and TRBJ reference genes, and CDR3 was defined following IMGT. Highly expanded clones were defined as clonotypes with a frequency above 0.1%. Shannon entropy was used to measure repertoire diversity, and the Gini coefficient was used to measure V-J evenness. A clonotype was considered public if more than one individual shared it. TCRdb reprocessed the public reads (quality trimming at Q25 with fastp, clone calling with MiXCR) and kept in-frame beta chains. Every entry covers one CDR3 protein and lists the most common genes and DNA from its rows. TCRdb, not the authors, supplied the V and J calls. The sample data list approximately 540,000 distinct CDR3 sequences, and around 11% of these were observed just once. The top ten hold over 7% of the sample.

Broader findings and caveats from the paper: Sequencing and analysis were limited to the TCR beta chain. Preferential use of TRBV28, TRBJ1-2 and TRBJ2-5 was observed in persistent disease, whereas TRBV20-1 and TRBJ2-1 were favored in newly diagnosed disease. Peripheral blood alone was examined, since thyroid tissue, which constituted the primary lesion, could not be accessed. Lower TCR Shannon entropy and fewer highly expanded clones were observed in persistent Graves' disease patients than in newly diagnosed patients, which suggested clonal expansion. A larger number of public clonotypes was shared among persistent patients (approximately 3,000) than among newly diagnosed patients (roughly 980). As a limitation, the authors acknowledged that the small sample size may reduce accuracy.

The time point label corresponds to: newly diagnosed GD, antithyroid drugs for less than 3 months. For both TCR sequencing and RNA sequencing, RNA was extracted from PBMCs using TRIzol. The diagnosis of Graves' disease was made according to American Thyroid Association guidelines. Recruitment of patients was carried out at an endocrinology department in Xi'an, China. Each patient gave roughly 8.4 milliliters of peripheral blood, collected in an EDTA anticoagulant tube. Ficoll Paque Plus density gradient separation was used to isolate PBMCs, and no additional T cell sorting was done. An Agilent 2100 Bioanalyzer and agarose gel were used to check RNA quality, and a NanoDrop 2000 was used to measure RNA concentration. These same records also appear under a second study, on T cells in Graves' hyperthyroidism and ophthalmopathy. The second source states: Stable Graves' hyperthyroidism was defined as the absence of progression to ophthalmopathy over 18 months of follow-up. The hyperthyroidism patients were between 18 and 65 years old and newly diagnosed, with a disease duration of less than 2 months. The study excluded patients with uncontrolled infections, other autoimmune diseases, pregnancy or lactation. Clinical symptoms, serum thyroxine and TRAb, thyroid ultrasound, and orbital computed tomography formed the basis for the diagnoses. A first-round RT-PCR of the TCR CDR3 used the HTBI primer set with the Qiagen OneStep RT-PCR kit. Most expanded thyroid clonotypes (frequency above 0.001) were also found in blood, which suggests that blood repertoires may mirror thyroid immune responses. Ophthalmopathy was separated from stable hyperthyroidism by a 13 V-J signature model, with roughly 88% sensitivity and approximately 81% specificity obtained in cross-validation and 80%/75% obtained in testing. In validation, progression to ophthalmopathy was predicted by the model with 70.59% sensitivity and 72% to 80% specificity, a median of approximately 7.1 months before onset. TCR V-J signatures able to tell the groups apart were searched for in a discovery cohort of about a hundred patients, of whom more than 40 had Graves' ophthalmopathy and around 57 had stable Graves' hyperthyroidism. An independent validation cohort of under 20 hyperthyroidism patients and some 15 patients who later progressed to ophthalmopathy tested prospective prediction of ophthalmopathy. For training and testing, the approximately 97 patients in the discovery cohort were randomly divided in a 7:3 ratio. In more than 5 Graves' hyperthyroidism patients, the study also compared T-cell repertoires from thyroid tissue with T-cell repertoires from blood. After blood sampling, hyperthyroidism patients were treated with methimazole at a starting dose of 30 mg daily, and ophthalmopathy patients were treated with high-dose intravenous methylprednisolone. A second multiplex PCR round built the libraries, followed by size selection and purification. Libraries were sequenced paired-end with 100 bp reads on an Illumina HiSeq2000. SOAPnuke was used to process the raw data, throwing out any read that contained adapters or uncalled bases, had a mean Phred below 15, or lacked an exact constant-primer or identifier match. COPE v1.2.5 was used to merge high-quality paired reads, and clonotypes were defined as unique nucleotide sequences. MiTCR v1.1 was used to align clonotypes to the IMGT TRBV, TRBD and TRBJ reference segments. Only V-J combinations with frequency above 0.0001, covering about 99% of repertoires, were analysed. A TCS score was defined as the ratio of F50 (clonal expansion) to E x V (chaos), with BLOSUM62-based TCRdist applied between CDR3 peptides within each V-J. Welch's t-statistics and random forest reduced around 510 V-J features to roughly 13, which were used in a naive Bayes classifier (R e1071). No statistical method was used to fix the sample size in advance, and group allocation was not hidden from the investigators. TCR Vbeta CDR3 sequencing of approximately 140 peripheral blood samples (about 45 ophthalmopathy, over 70 hyperthyroidism and some 17 progressor patients) is reported in the paper.

The sequence is built from TRBV10-2 and TRBJ2-2; TRBD1 could be the D gene, as 5 bases match. The TCR was taken from a woman aged 25 to 39 with Graves disease. Donor details come from another sample of the same person, matched by shared clones. Sequencing was performed on peripheral blood mononuclear cells (PBMCs), taken at new diagnosis, from a patient treated with antithyroid drugs. CDR3 protein: CASSEGVTGELFF. At the DNA level, the sequence is TGCGCCAGCAGTGAAGGGGTGACCGGGGAGCTGTTTTTT.